These 3 T cell receptor beta chains share one sample of origin, sequenced in a study of cytomegalovirus exposure and HLA in healthy donors. The PCR employed 60 Vbeta primers together with 13 Jbeta primers. Using immunoSEQ multiplex PCR, the repertoire was profiled, and TCRdb retains in-frame clones only, with some absent. The sample has roughly 65,000 clones; almost 70% are singletons. The source material was PBMCs. Every receptor here comes from a man aged 35 to 55 in good health and CMV-seropositive.

This chain links TRBV27 with TRBJ2-7; the D is unclear. The germline V gene encodes CDR1 MNHEY and CDR2 SMNVEV (reference sequence). Trimming took 6 bases from V and 5 from J, leaving 17 bases between them. The CDR3 spans 14 residues. In DNA, the CDR3 is TGTGCCAGCAGGACTGCCACGGGTTACAACGAGCAGTACTTC. It specifies CASRTATGYNEQYF.

This chain links TRBV11-3 with TRBJ2-7, with D possibly being TRBD2 (6 bases). V lost 6 bases and J 4 bases, leaving 22 bases between the germline ends. The CDR3 is 16 residues long. CDR1 is SGHNT, CDR2 YENEEA, per germline. CDR3 nucleotides: TGTGCCAGCAGTCGAGGTGGCGGGGCAGACCGTTACGAGCAGTACTTC. This sequence encodes CASSRGGGADRYEQYF.

J is TRBJ2-5 and V is TRBV5-1; D gene ambiguous. Trimming removed 0 bases from V and 0 bases from J, with 6 bases in between. There are 14 residues in the CDR3. Per the germline V gene, CDR1 is SGHRS and CDR2 is YFSETQ. The CDR3 is CASSLVGYQETQYF. Written as DNA, the CDR3 is TGCGCCAGCAGCTTGGTCGGGTACCAAGAGACCCAGTACTTC.